Included here is one T cell receptor (beta chain) sequence, with context. The antigen is not known. This CDR3 is also generated by other DNA sequences in the sample. The table came from immunoSEQ multiplex PCR; TCRdb's copy has only in-frame clones and leaves some out. In the table there are approximately 30,000 clones, 75% to 95% of which are singletons. V was trimmed by 0 bases and J by 4 bases, leaving 17 bases between them. CDR1 is SGHNT and CDR2 is YYREEE in the germline V gene (reference sequence). This CDR3 is built from 16 residues. The data stem from a study of T cells after posttransplantation cyclophosphamide. General study points: TRB clonality was highly associated with recipient CMV seropositivity and reactivation. Blood and skin or GI T cell repertoires showed limited TRB overlap. Later blood repertoires were often dominated by clones from the donor CD8+ memory compartment.

Cells defined as naive were viable CD3+CD4+ or CD3+CD8+ and CCR7+CD45RA+CD45RO-CD95-CD27+CD28+. Peripheral blood was collected from the related graft donor on the marrow donation day. The sequenced sample consisted of naive CD4+ T cells sorted from PBMCs. V usage is TRBV5-4 and J usage is TRBJ2-7; TRBD1 is a possible D gene (5 bases). This TCR was sampled from a woman aged 55-69 years in good health, CMV-negative, and a related stem cell transplant donor. CDR3 protein: CASSLASSQAEYEQYF. The CDR3 DNA follows: TGTGCCAGCAGCTTGGCTTCATCACAGGCGGAATACGAGCAGTACTTC. The full variable domain, rest sourced from reference TRBV5-4 and TRBJ2-7, is ETGVTQSPTHLIKTRGQQVTLRCSSQSGHNTVSWYQQALGQGPQFIFQYYREEENGRGNFPPRFSGLQFPNYSSELNVNALELDDSALYLCASSLASSQAEYEQYFGPGTRLTVT.